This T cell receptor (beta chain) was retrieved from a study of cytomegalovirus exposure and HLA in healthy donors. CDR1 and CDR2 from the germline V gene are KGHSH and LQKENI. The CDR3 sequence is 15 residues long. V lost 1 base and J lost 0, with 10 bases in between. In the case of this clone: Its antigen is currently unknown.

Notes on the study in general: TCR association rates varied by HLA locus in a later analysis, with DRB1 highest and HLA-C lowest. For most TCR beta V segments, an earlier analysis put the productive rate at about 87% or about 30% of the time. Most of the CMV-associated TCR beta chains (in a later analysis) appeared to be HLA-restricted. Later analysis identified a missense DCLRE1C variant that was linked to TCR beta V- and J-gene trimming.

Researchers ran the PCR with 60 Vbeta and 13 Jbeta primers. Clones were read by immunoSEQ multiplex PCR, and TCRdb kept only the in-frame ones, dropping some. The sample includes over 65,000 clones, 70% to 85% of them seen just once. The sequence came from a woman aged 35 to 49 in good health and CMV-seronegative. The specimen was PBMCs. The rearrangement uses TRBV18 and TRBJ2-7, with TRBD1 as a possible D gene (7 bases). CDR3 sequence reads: CASSPRGTVSYEQYF. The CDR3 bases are TGTGCCAGCTCACCACGCGGGACAGTCTCCTACGAGCAGTACTTC.